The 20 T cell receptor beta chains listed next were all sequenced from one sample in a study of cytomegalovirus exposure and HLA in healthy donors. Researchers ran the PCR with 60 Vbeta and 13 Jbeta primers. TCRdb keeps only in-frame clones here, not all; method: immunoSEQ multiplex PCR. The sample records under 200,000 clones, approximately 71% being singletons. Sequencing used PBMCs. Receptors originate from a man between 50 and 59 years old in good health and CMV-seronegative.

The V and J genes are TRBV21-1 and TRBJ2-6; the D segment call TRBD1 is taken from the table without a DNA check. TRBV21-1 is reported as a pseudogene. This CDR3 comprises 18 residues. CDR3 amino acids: CASSKSKQVTSGANVLTF. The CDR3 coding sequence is TGTGCCAGCAGCAAATCGAAGCAGGTAACCTCTGGGGCCAACGTCCTGACTTTC.

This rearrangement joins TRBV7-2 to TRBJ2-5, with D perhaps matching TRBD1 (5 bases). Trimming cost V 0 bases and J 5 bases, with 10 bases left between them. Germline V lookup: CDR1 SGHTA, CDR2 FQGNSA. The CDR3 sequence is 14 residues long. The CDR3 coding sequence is TGTGCCAGCAGCTTAGCAGGGGCCCATGAGACCCAGTACTTC. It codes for CASSLAGAHETQYF.

CDR3 amino acids: CASSLRVLSDSPLHF. For the CDR3, the DNA is TGTGCCAGCAGCCTCCGGGTCCTCTCGGATTCACCCCTCCACTTT. The V gene is TRBV13, the J gene TRBJ1-6; D not certain. The ends were cut back, 5 bases at V and 8 bases at J, with 16 bases in the middle. This CDR3 comprises 15 residues. Germline CDR1 and CDR2: PRHDT and FYEKMQ (reference sequence).

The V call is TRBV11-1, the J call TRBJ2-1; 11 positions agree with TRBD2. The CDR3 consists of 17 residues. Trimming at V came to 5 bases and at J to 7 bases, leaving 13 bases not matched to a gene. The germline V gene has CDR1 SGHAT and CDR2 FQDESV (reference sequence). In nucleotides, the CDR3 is TGTGCCAGCAGCCCCTACATCACTAGCGGGGGAGGGAATGAGCAGTTCTTC. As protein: CASSPYITSGGGNEQFF.

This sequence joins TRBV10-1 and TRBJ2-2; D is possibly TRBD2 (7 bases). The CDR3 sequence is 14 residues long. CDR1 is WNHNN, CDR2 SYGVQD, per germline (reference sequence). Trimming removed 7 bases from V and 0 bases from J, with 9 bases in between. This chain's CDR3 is CASKGGANTGELFF. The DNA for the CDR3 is TGCGCCAGCAAGGGGGGGGCGAACACCGGGGAGCTGTTTTTT.

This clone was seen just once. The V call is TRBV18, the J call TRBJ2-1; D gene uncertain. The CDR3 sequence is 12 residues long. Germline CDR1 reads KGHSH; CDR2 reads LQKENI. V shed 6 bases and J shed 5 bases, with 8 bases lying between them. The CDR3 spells CASSNRDNEQFF. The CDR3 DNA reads TGTGCCAGCTCTAACCGAGACAATGAGCAGTTCTTC.

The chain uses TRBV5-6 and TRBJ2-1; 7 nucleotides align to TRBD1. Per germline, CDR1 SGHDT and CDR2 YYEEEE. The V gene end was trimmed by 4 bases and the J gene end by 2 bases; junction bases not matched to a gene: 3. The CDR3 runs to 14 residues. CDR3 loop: CASSRGQTYNEQFF. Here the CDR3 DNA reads TGTGCCAGCAGCAGGGGACAGACCTACAATGAGCAGTTCTTC.

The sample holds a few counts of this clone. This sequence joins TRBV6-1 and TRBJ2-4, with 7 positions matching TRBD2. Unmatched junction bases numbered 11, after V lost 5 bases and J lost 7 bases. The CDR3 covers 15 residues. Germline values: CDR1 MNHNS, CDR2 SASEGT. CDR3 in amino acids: CASSQGGTAGNIQYF. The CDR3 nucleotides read TGTGCCAGCAGTCAGGGAGGGACCGCGGGGAACATTCAGTACTTC.

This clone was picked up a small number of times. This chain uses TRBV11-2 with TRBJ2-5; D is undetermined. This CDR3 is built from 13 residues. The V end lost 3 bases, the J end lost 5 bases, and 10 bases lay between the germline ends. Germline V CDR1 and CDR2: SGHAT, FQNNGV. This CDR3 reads CASSFFRRETQYF. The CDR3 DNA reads TGTGCCAGCAGCTTCTTTCGTCGGGAGACCCAGTACTTC.

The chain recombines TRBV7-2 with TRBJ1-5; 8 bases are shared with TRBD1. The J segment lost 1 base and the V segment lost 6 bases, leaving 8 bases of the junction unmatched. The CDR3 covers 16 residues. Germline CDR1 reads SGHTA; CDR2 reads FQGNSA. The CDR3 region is CASSYNQGASNQPQHF. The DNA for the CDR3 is TGTGCCAGCAGTTATAATCAGGGGGCAAGCAATCAGCCCCAGCATTTT.

The CDR3 nucleotides are TGCGCCAGCAGCCAAGAAATCCCGGCTAGCGGGGGAAGCTCCTACGAGCAGTACTTC. Translation gives CASSQEIPASGGSSYEQYF. V and J are TRBV4-3 and TRBJ2-7, with 10 bases matching TRBD2. V gave up 0 bases and J gave up 0 bases; unmatched junction bases: 11. CDR1 and CDR2 (germline): LGHNA, YSLEER. The CDR3 consists of 19 residues.

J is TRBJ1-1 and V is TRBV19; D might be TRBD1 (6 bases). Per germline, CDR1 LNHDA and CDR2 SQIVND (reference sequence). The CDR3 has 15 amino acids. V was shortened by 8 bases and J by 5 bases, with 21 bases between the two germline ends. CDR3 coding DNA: TGTGCCAGTTACTCTAAACAGGGTATGGGGACTGAAGCTTTCTTT. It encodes CASYSKQGMGTEAFF.

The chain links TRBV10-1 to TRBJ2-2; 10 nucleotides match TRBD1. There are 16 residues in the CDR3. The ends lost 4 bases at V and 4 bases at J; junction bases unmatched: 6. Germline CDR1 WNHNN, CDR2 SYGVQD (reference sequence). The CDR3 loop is CASSGDRDRGTGELFF. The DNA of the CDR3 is TGCGCCAGCAGTGGAGACCGGGACAGGGGCACCGGGGAGCTGTTTTTT.

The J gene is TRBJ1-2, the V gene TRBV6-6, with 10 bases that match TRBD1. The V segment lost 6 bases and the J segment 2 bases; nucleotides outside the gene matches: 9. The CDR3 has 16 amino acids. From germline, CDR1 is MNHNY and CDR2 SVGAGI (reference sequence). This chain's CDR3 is CASSPSDRGLNYGYTF. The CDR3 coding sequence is TGTGCCAGCAGCCCTTCCGACAGGGGGCTAAACTATGGCTACACCTTC.

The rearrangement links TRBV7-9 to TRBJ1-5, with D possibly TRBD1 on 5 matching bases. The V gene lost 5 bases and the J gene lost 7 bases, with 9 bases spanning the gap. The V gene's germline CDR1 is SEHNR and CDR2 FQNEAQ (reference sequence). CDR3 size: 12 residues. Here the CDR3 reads CASSMGLQPQHF. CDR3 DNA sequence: TGTGCCAGCAGCATGGGGCTACAGCCCCAGCATTTT.

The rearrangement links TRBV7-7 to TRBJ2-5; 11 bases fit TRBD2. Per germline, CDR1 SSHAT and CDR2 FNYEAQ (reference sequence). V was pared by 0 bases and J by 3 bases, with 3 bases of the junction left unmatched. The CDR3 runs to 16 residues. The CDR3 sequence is CASSLAASGGKETQYF. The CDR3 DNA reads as TGTGCCAGCAGCTTAGCTGCTAGCGGGGGGAAAGAGACCCAGTACTTC.

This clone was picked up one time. The CDR3 protein is CAWRSGRSTTNEKLFF. CDR3 bases: TGTGCCTGGAGAAGTGGGAGGTCCACAACTAATGAAAAACTGTTTTTT. This chain links TRBV30 with TRBJ1-4; D is undetermined. With 3 bases removed from V and 0 bases from J, the gap between germline ends came to 14 bases. This CDR3 region has 16 residues. The germline V gene has CDR1 GTSNPN and CDR2 SVGIG (reference sequence).

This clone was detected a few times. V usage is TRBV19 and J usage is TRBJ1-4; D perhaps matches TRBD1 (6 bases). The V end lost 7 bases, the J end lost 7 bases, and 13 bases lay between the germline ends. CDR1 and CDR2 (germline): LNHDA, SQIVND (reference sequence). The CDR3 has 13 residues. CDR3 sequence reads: CASKSLGGEKLFF. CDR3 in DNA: TGTGCCAGTAAATCCCTAGGGGGTGAAAAACTGTTTTTT.

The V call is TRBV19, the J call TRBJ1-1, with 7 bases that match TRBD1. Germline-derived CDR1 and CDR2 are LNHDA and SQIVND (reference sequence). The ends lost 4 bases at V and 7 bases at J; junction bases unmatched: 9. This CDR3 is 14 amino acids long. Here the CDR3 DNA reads TGTGCCAGTAGTAGCGGACAGGACCTCATTGAAGCTTTCTTT. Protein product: CASSSGQDLIEAFF. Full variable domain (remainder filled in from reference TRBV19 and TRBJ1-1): DGGITQSPKYLFRKEGQNVTLSCEQNLNHDAMYWYRQDPGQGLRLIYYSQIVNDFQKGDIAEGYSVSREKKESFPLTVTSAQKNPTAFYLCASSSGQDLIEAFFGQGTRLTVV.

CDR3 bases: TGTGCCAGTAGTATTGATCGGGGGATGAACACTGAAGCTTTCTTT. It specifies CASSIDRGMNTEAFF. J is TRBJ1-1 and V is TRBV19; possibly TRBD1 for D (5 bases). Germline CDR1 LNHDA, CDR2 SQIVND (reference sequence). This CDR3 region has 15 residues. The V gene lost 3 bases and the J gene lost 0 bases, with 11 bases spanning the gap.